The clone carrying this TCR beta chain occurred many times. Its antigen remains unknown. V was trimmed by 0 bases and J by 3 bases, leaving 6 bases between them. Looked up from germline, CDR1 is LGHNA and CDR2 is YNFKEQ. There are 13 residues in the CDR3. TCRdb called the 5' RACE reads again in MiXCR, with one record for every CDR3 protein. The top ten hold 2% to 2.5% of the sample, which has tens of thousands of distinct CDR3 sequences, more than 15% seen once. Findings and limits, study-wide: Tumor-infiltrating Treg TCR alpha and beta sequences overlapped most with tumor naive CD4+ T cells, then blood naive.

The chain is built from TRBV4-2 and TRBJ2-7; no firm D call. The sequence was obtained from a female donor with breast cancer. The sequencing input was naive CD4+ T cells sorted from blood. Subset in this sample: naive CD4+ T cells, CD4+CD45RA+CD25-. For the CDR3, the DNA is TGTGCCAGCAGCCAAGACAGGTTCTACGAGCAGTACTTC. This sequence encodes CASSQDRFYEQYF.